These 31 T cell receptor beta chains were sequenced from one sample in a study of T cell responses to AZD1222 COVID-19 vaccine. The method was immunoSEQ multiplex PCR; TCRdb's version includes in-frame clones alone and lacks a portion of them. This repertoire shows about 160,000 clones, roughly nine tenths found once; its top ten account for 3.3%. The specimen was peripheral blood, collected 28 days after the second AZD1222 dose. These receptors were obtained from an adult who received the AZD1222 COVID-19 vaccine.

The chain employs TRBV20-1 and TRBJ1-1, with D unclear. V lost 6 bases and J lost 11, with 13 bases in between. The germline gives CDR1 DFQATT, CDR2 SNEGSKA (reference sequence). The CDR3 has 10 amino acids. Here the CDR3 DNA reads TGCAGTGCATTTGAGGGTGGGGCTTTCTTT. Its translation: CSAFEGGAFF.

This chain links TRBV27 with TRBJ2-3; possibly TRBD1 for D (6 bases). The length of the CDR3 is 15 residues. Germline V gene data show CDR1 as MNHEY and CDR2 as SMNVEV (reference sequence). The V and J ends lost 6 bases and 1 base respectively, with 14 bases between them. This chain's CDR3 is CASREPGHRTDTQYF. The CDR3 DNA reads as TGTGCCAGCAGGGAACCGGGACACCGCACAGATACGCAGTATTTT.

The CDR3 region has the DNA TGTGCCAGCATACCCCGGGGAGGCTACTGGACCCAGTACTTC. Translating it yields CASIPRGGYWTQYF. The chain couples TRBV28 to TRBJ2-5, with D perhaps TRBD2 (6 bases). The germline V and J ends were trimmed by 7 bases and 7 bases, with 19 bases remaining between them. Germline CDR1 and CDR2: MDHEN and SYDVKM. The CDR3 loop spans 14 amino acids. The full variable domain, its missing parts supplied by reference TRBV28 and TRBJ2-5, is DVKVTQSSRYLVKRTGEKVFLECVQDMDHENMFWYRQDPGLGLRLIYFSYDVKMKEKGDIPEGYSVSREKKERFSLILESASTNQTSMYLCASIPRGGYWTQYFGPGTRLLVL.

This rearrangement joins TRBV15 to TRBJ2-7, with 7 bases aligning to TRBD1. V shed 1 base, J shed 0 bases, and the junction held 3 bases outside the gene matches. This CDR3 is 15 amino acids long. Germline CDR1 is LNHNV and CDR2 is YYDKDF (reference sequence). CDR3 DNA: TGTGCCACCAGCAGAGCAGGACAGGCCTCCTACGAGCAGTACTTC. Amino acid sequence: CATSRAGQASYEQYF.

The chain employs TRBV6-5 and TRBJ1-1; D is undetermined. Trimming took 11 bases from V and 1 from J, leaving 14 bases between them. The CDR3 is 13 amino acids. CDR1 and CDR2 from the germline V gene are MNHEY and SVGAGI. The CDR3 region is CASGELRNTEAFF. For the CDR3, the DNA is TGTGCCTCAGGCGAGCTCCGGAACACTGAAGCTTTCTTT.

The table lists this clone with a count of one. V gene TRBV15 combines with J gene TRBJ2-2; D uncertain. Trimming removed 6 bases at V and 6 bases at J, with 14 bases between. The CDR3 covers 14 residues. CDR1 is LNHNV and CDR2 is YYDKDF in the germline V gene (reference sequence). The CDR3 nucleotides read TGTGCCACCAGTACCAGTGATGTACCCGGGGAGCTGTTTTTT. This encodes CATSTSDVPGELFF.

The J gene is TRBJ2-5, the V gene TRBV10-1; D might be TRBD1 or TRBD2, each matching 5 bases. Germline lookup yields CDR1 WNHNN and CDR2 SYGVQD (reference sequence). This CDR3 has 13 residues. V shed 0 bases and J shed 7 bases, with 9 bases lying between them. The CDR3 loop is CASSESGVGTQYF. CDR3 in DNA: TGCGCCAGCAGTGAGTCGGGGGTCGGGACCCAGTACTTC.

The chain combines TRBV9 with TRBJ2-1; 12 bases match TRBD1. This CDR3 spans 17 amino acids. Germline assignment: CDR1 SGDLS and CDR2 YYNGEE. With 0 bases clipped from V and 6 bases from J, the junction kept 7 bases outside the gene matches. The CDR3 here is CASSVETGTGGFNEQFF. The DNA for the CDR3 is TGTGCCAGCAGCGTAGAGACCGGGACAGGGGGCTTCAATGAGCAGTTCTTC.

The J gene is TRBJ1-4, the V gene TRBV6-5; no definite D call. CDR1 MNHEY and CDR2 SVGAGI come from the germline V gene. This CDR3 is built from 14 residues. Trimming cost V 0 bases and J 5 bases, with 7 bases left between them. CDR3 coding DNA: TGTGCCAGCAGTTACTCAGAGAACAATGAAAAACTGTTTTTT. As protein: CASSYSENNEKLFF.

CDR3 sequence (DNA): TGTGCCAGCAGGGAGTTAGGGGGGGTAGGAAACTATGGCTACACCTTC. Translated, it gives CASRELGGVGNYGYTF. The chain employs TRBV28 and TRBJ1-2; D possibly corresponds to TRBD1 (6 bases). V lost 6 bases and J 2 bases, leaving 19 bases between the germline ends. Germline V CDR1 and CDR2: MDHEN, SYDVKM. The CDR3 has 16 amino acids.

This chain uses TRBV28 with TRBJ1-2, with D hard to call. The length of the CDR3 is 14 residues. In germline, CDR1 is MDHEN, CDR2 SYDVKM. The V end lost 3 bases, the J end lost 4 bases, and 12 bases lay between the germline ends. The CDR3 spells CASSFSNSVYGYTF. Here the CDR3 DNA reads TGTGCCAGCAGTTTTTCTAACAGCGTCTATGGCTACACCTTC.

The rearrangement links TRBV18 to TRBJ2-4, with D perhaps matching TRBD1 (5 bases). The V end was cut by 0 bases, the J end by 7 bases, with 10 bases between. CDR3 size: 14 residues. Germline V CDR1 and CDR2: KGHSH, LQKENI. CDR3 protein: CASSPPARANIQYF. CDR3 sequence (DNA): TGTGCCAGCTCACCACCGGCCAGGGCTAACATTCAGTACTTC.

CDR3 sequence (DNA): TGTGCCAGCTCACCATCCCAGGACAACGAGCAGTACTTC. As protein: CASSPSQDNEQYF. This rearrangement joins TRBV18 to TRBJ2-7; the D gene is possibly TRBD1 (5 bases). Germline CDR1 is KGHSH and CDR2 is LQKENI. This CDR3 contains 13 residues. Trimming stripped 2 bases from V and 5 bases from J, with 10 bases between.

The J gene is TRBJ2-3, the V gene TRBV25-1; D is unresolved. The germline CDR1 and CDR2 sequences are MGHDK and SYGVNS. CDR3 length: 13 residues. The V gene lost 6 bases and the J gene lost 9 bases, with 16 bases spanning the gap. The CDR3 is CASSAAAARTQYF. The CDR3 nucleotides are TGTGCCAGCAGCGCCGCCGCTGCCCGGACGCAGTATTTT.

This chain links TRBV15 with TRBJ2-7; D not resolved. Trimming stripped 0 bases from V and 2 bases from J, with 11 bases between. Germline lookup yields CDR1 LNHNV and CDR2 YYDKDF (reference sequence). This CDR3 is built from 15 residues. The CDR3 nucleotides read TGTGCCACCAGCAGAGATAGTCCGAGCACCTACGAGCAGTACTTC. This gives the protein CATSRDSPSTYEQYF.

This clone was seen a few times. The V and J genes are TRBV28 and TRBJ1-1; D unresolved. The CDR3 extends over 16 amino acids. Germline values: CDR1 MDHEN, CDR2 SYDVKM. Trimming left V 1 base short and J 0 bases short, with 12 bases between. The CDR3: CASSLLNWAMNTEAFF. CDR3 bases: TGTGCCAGCAGTTTATTGAACTGGGCGATGAACACTGAAGCTTTCTTT.

The J gene is TRBJ2-5, the V gene TRBV6-5; 9 bases map to TRBD1. The CDR3 has 14 amino acids. Per the germline V gene, CDR1 is MNHEY and CDR2 is SVGAGI. J was trimmed by 7 bases and V by 5 bases; bases with no gene match: 8. CDR3 sequence: CASSPGTGTGTQYF. CDR3 sequence (DNA): TGTGCCAGCAGTCCCGGGACAGGGACAGGGACCCAGTACTTC.

This rearrangement joins TRBV6-5 to TRBJ2-5; 7 bases fit TRBD1. V lost 2 bases to trimming and J lost 3 bases; unmatched junction nucleotides: 6. Looked up from germline, CDR1 is MNHEY and CDR2 is SVGAGI. The CDR3 sequence is 15 residues long. CDR3 loop: CASSYTTGWEETQYF. CDR3 DNA sequence: TGTGCCAGCAGTTACACGACAGGGTGGGAAGAGACCCAGTACTTC.

The CDR3 here is CASTQAPGEVSYNEQFF. The DNA of the CDR3 is TGTGCCAGCACCCAAGCGCCGGGGGAGGTGTCCTACAATGAGCAGTTCTTC. The gene calls are TRBV5-4 and TRBJ2-1, with a possible D match to TRBD2 (6 bases). The CDR3 has 17 residues. Between the trimmed V and J ends, which lost 6 bases and 1 base, there was a span of 20 bases. The V gene's germline CDR1 is SGHNT and CDR2 YYREEE (reference sequence).

This chain links TRBV9 with TRBJ1-3; D unclear. With 5 bases removed from V and 0 bases from J, the gap between germline ends came to 9 bases. Germline CDR1 is SGDLS and CDR2 is YYNGEE. The CDR3 totals 14 residues. CDR3 region: CASSGRISGNTIYF. CDR3 sequence (DNA): TGTGCCAGCAGTGGCAGGATCTCTGGAAACACCATATATTTT.

In the case of this clone: An end of the junction does not agree with germline; a read error may underlie this. V is TRBV25-1 and J is TRBJ2-1; D not resolved. CDR1 is MGHDK, CDR2 SYGVNS, per germline. CDR3 length: 17 residues. The CDR3 DNA reads TGTGCCAGCAGTGCTGGTCTGGGCGCGTCCCTCTACGATGAGCAGTTCTTC. Translating gives CASSAGLGASLYDEQFF.

Written as DNA, the CDR3 is TGTGCCAGCAGCGTAGCTTGGACTAGCTCTGAGCAGTTCTTC. Translated, it gives CASSVAWTSSEQFF. This chain links TRBV9 with TRBJ2-1, with 8 bases aligning to TRBD2. V shed 0 bases and J 9 bases; nucleotides not matched to a gene: 5. Germline CDR1 is SGDLS and CDR2 is YYNGEE. The CDR3 has 14 amino acids.

This clone was picked up one time. The chain couples TRBV27 to TRBJ1-2; perhaps TRBD1 as D (6 bases). The CDR3 sequence is 13 residues long. The V and J ends lost 3 bases and 5 bases respectively, with 10 bases between them. The germline CDR1 and CDR2 sequences are MNHEY and SMNVEV (reference sequence). DNA for the CDR3: TGTGCCAGCAGTTTCAGGGGAACTTATGGCTACACCTTC. This translates into CASSFRGTYGYTF.

The chain links TRBV30 to TRBJ2-7, with D possibly TRBD1 on 5 matching bases. The CDR3 runs 11 residues. V lost 4 bases, J lost 5 bases, and 9 bases lay in between. Germline V gene sequence: CDR1 GTSNPN, CDR2 SVGIG (reference sequence). CDR3 DNA: TGTGCCTGGACAGGGTTCGACGAGCAGTACTTC. Translation: CAWTGFDEQYF. The full variable domain, in which reference TRBV30 and TRBJ2-7 provide the parts outside the CDR3, is SQTIHQWPATLVQPVGSPLSLECTVEGTSNPNLYWYRQAAGRGLQLLFYSVGIGQISSEVPQNLSASRPQDRQFILSSKKLLLSDSGFYLCAWTGFDEQYFGPGTRLTVT.

The chain is built from TRBV5-1 and TRBJ2-3; possibly TRBD1 for D (6 bases). The germline gives CDR1 SGHRS, CDR2 YFSETQ. The CDR3 spans 15 residues. The V gene lost 3 bases and the J gene lost 5 bases, with 16 bases spanning the gap. The CDR3 coding sequence is TGCGCCAGCAGCTCAAGGGGGAACGGTATAGATACGCAGTATTTT. Amino acid sequence: CASSSRGNGIDTQYF.

V gene TRBV6-5 combines with J gene TRBJ2-7; the D is unclear. The CDR3 extends over 14 amino acids. Trimming shortened V by 2 bases and J by 2 bases, and 10 bases separated the two germline ends. Germline assignment: CDR1 MNHEY and CDR2 SVGAGI. CDR3 DNA: TGTGCCAGCAGTTACAGGGCAACCACCTACGAGCAGTACTTC. Its protein is CASSYRATTYEQYF.

This rearrangement joins TRBV15 to TRBJ1-1; D may be TRBD1 (5 bases). The ends were cut back, 1 base at V and 4 bases at J, with 10 bases in the middle. The CDR3 sequence is 14 residues long. Germline CDR1 is LNHNV and CDR2 is YYDKDF (reference sequence). CDR3 DNA: TGTGCCACCAGCAGAGCCCGGGGGGGCACTGAAGCTTTCTTT. The encoded protein is CATSRARGGTEAFF. The variable domain in full, completed from reference TRBV15 and TRBJ1-1, reads DAMVIQNPRYQVTQFGKPVTLSCSQTLNHNVMYWYQQKSSQAPKLLFHYYDKDFNNEADTPDNFQSRRPNTSFCFLDIRSPGLGDTAMYLCATSRARGGTEAFFGQGTRLTVV.

The chain is built from TRBV28 and TRBJ1-2; maybe TRBD1 (5 bases). The CDR3 sequence is 13 residues long. Germline loops: CDR1 MDHEN, CDR2 SYDVKM. V lost 2 bases to trimming and J lost 2 bases, with 6 bases between them. The CDR3 sequence is CASSLDRNYGYTF. The CDR3 DNA sequence: TGTGCCAGCAGTTTAGACAGAAACTATGGCTACACCTTC.

This chain links TRBV15 with TRBJ2-7; perhaps TRBD1 as D (5 bases). Trimming pared 0 bases from V and 1 base from J, leaving 10 bases between. The germline gives CDR1 LNHNV, CDR2 YYDKDF (reference sequence). There are 15 residues in the CDR3. DNA of the CDR3: TGTGCCACCAGCAGAGATGCCAGGGTGTCCTACGAGCAGTACTTC. Translation gives CATSRDARVSYEQYF.

This clone was detected once. V is TRBV18 and J is TRBJ2-2, with D unresolved. Germline assignment: CDR1 KGHSH and CDR2 LQKENI. This CDR3 region has 16 residues. The V gene lost 3 bases and the J gene lost 3 bases, with 14 bases spanning the gap. This CDR3 is CASSPSADGYTGELFF. Here the CDR3 DNA reads TGTGCCAGCTCACCCTCCGCGGACGGATACACCGGGGAGCTGTTTTTT.

This clone has more than one count but fewer than ten. The V and J genes are TRBV9 and TRBJ2-1, with 12 bases that match TRBD2. The CDR3 has 18 amino acids. After removal of 0 bases from V and 5 bases from J, the junction contained 9 bases not matched to a gene. Germline V gene sequence: CDR1 SGDLS, CDR2 YYNGEE. The CDR3 DNA reads TGTGCCAGCAGCGTAGGTGGAACTAGCGGGAGGATCAACAATGAGCAGTTCTTC. As protein: CASSVGGTSGRINNEQFF.